This is a list of T cell receptor beta chains from one sample in a study of blood T cell repertoires in COVID-19. Measured with immunoSEQ multiplex PCR; TCRdb has only the in-frame clones, and not every one. The data hold some 160,000 clones, with approximately 83% observed a single time. The sequencing sample was made of peripheral blood. The receptor set was obtained from a man between 65 and 85 years old with active or convalescent COVID-19. The CDR3 runs from the conserved cysteine through the conserved F or W. The D gene is left open where the match is weak. Not all rows give a size; the values are once, few, many and, for expanded clones, a class.

clone size	V gene	D gene	J gene	CDR3 DNA	CDR3 protein
-	TRBV5-1	TRBD2	TRBJ2-1	TGCGCCAGCAGCTGGGCCGGCGGGGGCTCCTACAATGAGCAGTTCTTC	CASSWAGGGSYNEQFF
-	TRBV18	-	TRBJ1-2	TGTGCCAGCTCACCTCGCTTGGCAGGCTATGGCTACACCTTC	CASSPRLAGYGYTF
-	TRBV29-1	TRBD1	TRBJ1-1	TGCAGCGTTGAGGGGACAGGGGCCTCTGAAGCTTTCTTT	CSVEGTGASEAFF
-	TRBV7-9	-	TRBJ1-1	TGTGCCAGCAGCTTGGCACAGGGGAACACTGAAGCTTTCTTT	CASSLAQGNTEAFF
-	TRBV5-1	-	TRBJ1-5	TGCGCCAGCAGCTTGGCCGGGTATAGCAATCAGCCCCAGCATTTT	CASSLAGYSNQPQHF
-	TRBV7-2	TRBD1	TRBJ1-5	TGTGCCAGCAGTCAACAGCAGGGGGTCCAGCCCCAGCATTTT	CASSQQQGVQPQHF
-	TRBV19	-	TRBJ2-1	TGTGCCAGTAGTATAGAGGTGGAGCGCGGTCCGGGCTCCTACAATGAGCAGTTCTTC	CASSIEVERGPGSYNEQFF
few	TRBV27	-	TRBJ2-7	TGTGCCAGGACGTGGCAGGCCAACTACGAGCAGTACTTC	CARTWQANYEQYF
few	TRBV9	TRBD1	TRBJ2-2	TGTGCCAGCAACCAGCCCGGGACAGGGGGCACCGGGGAGCTGTTTTTT	CASNQPGTGGTGELFF
-	TRBV5-1	-	TRBJ1-2	TGCGCCAGCAGAGTGGGGGCACGGTTTAACTATGGCTACACCTTC	CASRVGARFNYGYTF
-	TRBV6-5	-	TRBJ2-3	TGTGCCAGCAGTTACTCGGTGGCGGGCCCAGATACGCAGTATTTT	CASSYSVAGPDTQYF
once	TRBV7-2	-	TRBJ1-5	TGTGCCAGCAGCTTTAGCCGCAATCAGCCCCAGCATTTT	CASSFSRNQPQHF
-	TRBV28	-	TRBJ1-2	TGTGCCAGCAGCCCAGCCCGGGACTCATATGGCTACACCTTC	CASSPARDSYGYTF
-	TRBV24-1	-	TRBJ1-2	TGTGCCACCAGTGACCCTTACTATGGCTACACCTTC	CATSDPYYGYTF
-	TRBV20-1	-	TRBJ1-1	TGCAGTGCTAGCCAGATTGAAGCTTTCTTT	CSASQIEAFF
once	TRBV10-1	-	TRBJ1-1	TGCGCCAGCAGTGACCCCAGGCGGAACACTGAAGCTTTCTTT	CASSDPRRNTEAFF
once	TRBV16	-	TRBJ2-7	TGTGCCAGCAGCCAAGGGGCGATCTACGAGCAGTACTTC	CASSQGAIYEQYF
-	TRBV24-1	TRBD2	TRBJ2-1	TGTGCCACCCACAGCGGGAGGGCCTACAATGAGCAGTTCTTC	CATHSGRAYNEQFF
-	TRBV4-3	TRBD2	TRBJ2-7	TGCGCCAGCAGCCAAGGGCGAACGGGAGGTGACGAGCAGTACTTC	CASSQGRTGGDEQYF
-	TRBV27	-	TRBJ2-2	TGTGCCAGCAGTTCCGTCAGGCGCACCGGGGAGCTGTTTTTT	CASSSVRRTGELFF
-	TRBV5-8	TRBD1	TRBJ1-6	TGTGCCAGCAGCTACACCGGGACAGGGGCTAAGGATCCAAGGGGTTCACCCCTCCACTTT	CASSYTGTGAKDPRGSPLHF
-	TRBV7-2	-	TRBJ1-5	TGTGCCAGCAGCTTAGAGGGAGGGGGGAATCAGCCCCAGCATTTT	CASSLEGGGNQPQHF
-	TRBV2	TRBD2	TRBJ2-5	TGTGCCAGCAGTGAGACTAGCGGGCAAGAGACCCAGTACTTC	CASSETSGQETQYF
few	TRBV7-9	TRBD1	TRBJ1-4	TGTGCCAGCAGCCCCGACAGGGGAAGGAGTGAAAAACTGTTTTTT	CASSPDRGRSEKLFF
-	TRBV18	-	TRBJ1-4	TGTGCCAGCTCAGACAGGACGAATGAAAAACTGTTTTTT	CASSDRTNEKLFF
-	TRBV15	TRBD1	TRBJ1-2	TGTGCCACCAGCATCAGGACAGGGGGCATGTTCTATGGCTACACCTTC	CATSIRTGGMFYGYTF
-	TRBV15	TRBD2	TRBJ2-5	TGTGCCACCAGCCGCAACACCGGGACTAGAGGAGAGACCCAGTACTTC	CATSRNTGTRGETQYF
-	TRBV19	-	TRBJ1-4	TGTGCCAGTAGTGCCCGGCGAGTTAGGGGTACTAATGAAAAACTGTTTTTT	CASSARRVRGTNEKLFF
-	TRBV7-9	-	TRBJ2-7	TGTGCCAGCAGCCCGGTCCTTACCGAGCAGTACTTC	CASSPVLTEQYF
-	TRBV5-1	-	TRBJ2-2	TGCGCCAGCAGCTTGGGCAGGGTTGACGGGGAGCTGTTTTTT	CASSLGRVDGELFF
-	TRBV5-8	-	TRBJ1-2	TGTGCCAGCAGCCCGCCGGTGGGGCTGGGCTACACCTTC	CASSPPVGLGYTF
-	TRBV29-1	TRBD1	TRBJ2-7	TGCAGCGTTGAGATCGAATTTGACAGGGGGCACTCCTACGAGCAGTACTTC	CSVEIEFDRGHSYEQYF
-	TRBV10-2	-	TRBJ2-1	TGCGCCAGCATCCAGGACTCCTACAATGAGCAGTTCTTC	CASIQDSYNEQFF
few	TRBV9	-	TRBJ1-2	TGTGCCAGCAGCGTAGTGACAGGCGGGAACTATGGCTACACCTTC	CASSVVTGGNYGYTF
once	TRBV28	TRBD1	TRBJ1-1	TGTGCCAGCAGTTATCTCGACAGGGCGACTGAAGCTTTCTTT	CASSYLDRATEAFF
-	TRBV18	TRBD1	TRBJ1-4	TGTGCCAGCTCACCACATCGACAGGGTCGGAGTGAAAAACTGTTTTTT	CASSPHRQGRSEKLFF
-	TRBV7-2	-	TRBJ1-2	TGTGCCAGCCGCGCCGATGGGCGCGTCGGCTATGGCTACACCTTC	CASRADGRVGYGYTF
-	TRBV6-2/TRBV6-3	-	TRBJ1-4	TGTGCCAGCACCTACTCGGGGGCGTCTAATGAAAAACTGTTTTTT	CASTYSGASNEKLFF
-	TRBV5-1	-	TRBJ2-1	TGCGCCAGCATGGAGGGGTCGGGGGACAATGAGCAGTTCTTC	CASMEGSGDNEQFF
-	TRBV6-6	TRBD1	TRBJ1-3	TGTGCCAGCAGTTACCCGGACAGGGCCTCTGGAAACACCATATATTTT	CASSYPDRASGNTIYF
-	TRBV6-6	-	TRBJ1-1	TGTGCCAGCAGTCTGACAGAGAACACTGAAGCTTTCTTT	CASSLTENTEAFF
-	TRBV18	-	TRBJ2-5	TGTGCCAGCTCGCCCGGGGGGCCCCGGTCGGGGTGGACCCAGTACTTC	CASSPGGPRSGWTQYF
-	TRBV25-1	TRBD1	TRBJ2-5	TGTGCCAGCAGTAGGGGCAGGGGGCGGGAGACCCAGTACTTC	CASSRGRGRETQYF
-	TRBV9	-	TRBJ1-3	TGTGCCAGCAGCTTGGGGTGGCGGGACCGTGGATATTTT	CASSLGWRDRGYF
-	TRBV19	-	TRBJ1-1	TGTGCCAGCAAGGCGGGGGCCGCGCGACAAGCTTTCTTT	CASKAGAARQAFF
-	TRBV19	TRBD2	TRBJ2-5	TGTGCCAGTAGTGCGACTAGCGAGGGGACCCAGTACTTC	CASSATSEGTQYF
-	TRBV7-2	TRBD1	TRBJ2-2	TGTGCCAGCAGCTCTCCCCGACAGGGGATCGGGGAGCTGTTTTTT	CASSSPRQGIGELFF